This TCR beta chain was retrieved from a study of control samples from healthy donors and cancer patients. Method: immunoSEQ multiplex PCR; TCRdb's copy keeps in-frame clones and lacks some. The sample contains 55,000 to 65,000 clones, approximately 87% of which appear only once. This clone has just a few counts. Trimming cost V 1 base and J 9 bases; bases outside gene matches: 6. The CDR3 contains 15 residues. CDR1 is SGHTA and CDR2 is FQGTGA in the germline V gene. Material for sequencing was PBMCs. The origin of this receptor is a woman aged 55-69 years with lung cancer. This rearrangement joins TRBV7-3 to TRBJ1-6; 7 bases match TRBD1. CDR3 sequence reads: CASSLKVRGGSPLHF. The CDR3 DNA sequence: TGTGCCAGCAGCTTAAAGGTCAGGGGGGGTTCACCCCTCCACTTT. The full variable domain, with the rest looked up from reference TRBV7-3 and TRBJ1-6, is GAGVSQTPSNKVTEKGKYVELRCDPISGHTALYWYRQSLGQGPEFLIYFQGTGAADDSGLPNDRFFAVRPEGSVSTLKIQRTERGDSAVYLCASSLKVRGGSPLHFGNGTRLTVT.